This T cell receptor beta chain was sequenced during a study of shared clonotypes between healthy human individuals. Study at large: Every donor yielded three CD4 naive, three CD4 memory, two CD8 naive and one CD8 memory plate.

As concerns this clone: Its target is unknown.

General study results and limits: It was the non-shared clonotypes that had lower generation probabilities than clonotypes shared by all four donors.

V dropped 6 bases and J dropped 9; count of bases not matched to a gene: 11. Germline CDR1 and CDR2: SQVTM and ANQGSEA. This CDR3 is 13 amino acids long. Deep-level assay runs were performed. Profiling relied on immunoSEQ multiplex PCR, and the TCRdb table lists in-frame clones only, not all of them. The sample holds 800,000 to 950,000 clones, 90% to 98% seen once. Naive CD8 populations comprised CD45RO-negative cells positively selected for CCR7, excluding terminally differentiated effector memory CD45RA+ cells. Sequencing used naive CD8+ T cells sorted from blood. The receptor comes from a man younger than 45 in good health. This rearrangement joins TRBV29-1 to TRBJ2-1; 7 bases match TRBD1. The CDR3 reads CSVDAGTVSEQFF. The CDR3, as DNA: TGCAGCGTAGATGCCGGGACAGTAAGTGAGCAGTTCTTC.